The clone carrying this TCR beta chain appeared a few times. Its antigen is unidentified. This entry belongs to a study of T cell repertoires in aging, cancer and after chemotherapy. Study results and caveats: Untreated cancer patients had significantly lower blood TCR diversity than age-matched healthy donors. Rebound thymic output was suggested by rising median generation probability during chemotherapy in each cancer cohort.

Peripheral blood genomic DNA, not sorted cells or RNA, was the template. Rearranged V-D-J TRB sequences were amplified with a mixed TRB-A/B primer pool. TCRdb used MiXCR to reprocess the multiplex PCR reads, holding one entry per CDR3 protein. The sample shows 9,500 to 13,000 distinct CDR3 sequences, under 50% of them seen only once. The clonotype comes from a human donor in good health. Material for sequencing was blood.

In DNA form, the CDR3 reads TGTGCCAGCAGTTTATCGGGACAGGGTGGATCTGAAGCTTTCTTT. It specifies CASSLSGQGGSEAFF. V and J are TRBV27 and TRBJ1-1; TRBD1 matches 9 bases. The CDR3 runs to 15 residues. CDR1 and CDR2 (germline): MNHEY, SMNVEV (reference sequence). V lost 0 bases, J lost 6 bases, and 5 bases stayed unmatched.